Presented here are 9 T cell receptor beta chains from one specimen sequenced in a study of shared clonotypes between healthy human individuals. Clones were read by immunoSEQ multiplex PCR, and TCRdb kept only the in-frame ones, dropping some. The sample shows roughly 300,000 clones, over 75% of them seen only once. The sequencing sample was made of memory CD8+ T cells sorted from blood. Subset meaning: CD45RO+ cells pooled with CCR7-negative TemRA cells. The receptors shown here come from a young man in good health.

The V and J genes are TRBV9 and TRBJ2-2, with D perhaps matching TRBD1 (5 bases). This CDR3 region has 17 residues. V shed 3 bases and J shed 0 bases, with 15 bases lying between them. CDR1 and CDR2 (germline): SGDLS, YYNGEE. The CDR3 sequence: CASSAPSSTANTGELFF. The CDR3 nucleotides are TGTGCCAGCAGCGCGCCGTCCTCGACAGCGAACACCGGGGAGCTGTTTTTT. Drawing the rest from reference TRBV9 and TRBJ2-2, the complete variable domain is DSGVTQTPKHLITATGQRVTLRCSPRSGDLSVYWYQQSLDQGLQFLIQYYNGEERAKGNILERFSAQQFPDLHSELNLSSLELGDSALYFCASSAPSSTANTGELFFGEGSRLTVL.

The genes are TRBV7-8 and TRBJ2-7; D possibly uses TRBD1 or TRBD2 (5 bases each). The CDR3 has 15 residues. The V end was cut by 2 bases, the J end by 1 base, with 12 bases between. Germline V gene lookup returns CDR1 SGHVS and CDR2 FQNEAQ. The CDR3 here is CASSLKAGRSYEQYF. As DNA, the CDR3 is TGTGCCAGCAGCTTAAAGGCAGGGAGATCCTACGAGCAGTACTTC.

The CDR3 loop is CASSLQGLGNTIYF. CDR3 nucleotide sequence: TGTGCCAGCAGTTTACAGGGGCTCGGGAACACCATATATTTT. The J gene is TRBJ1-3, the V gene TRBV25-1; 7 nucleotides align to TRBD1. J was trimmed by 7 bases and V by 5 bases; bases with no gene match: 8. The CDR3 is made up of 14 amino acids. Germline V gene sequence: CDR1 MGHDK, CDR2 SYGVNS.

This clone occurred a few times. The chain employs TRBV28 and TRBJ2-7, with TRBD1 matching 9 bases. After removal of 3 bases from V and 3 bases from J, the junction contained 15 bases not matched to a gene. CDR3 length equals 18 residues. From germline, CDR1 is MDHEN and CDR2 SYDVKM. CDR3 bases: TGTGCCAGCAGTTTTCTCCCCCTTACAGGGGGCGGACGCTACGAGCAGTACTTC. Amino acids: CASSFLPLTGGGRYEQYF.

The DNA for the CDR3 is TGCGCCAGCAGTCGCGCCACTAGCGGGGGGTACAATGAGCAGTTCTTC. It specifies CASSRATSGGYNEQFF. V usage is TRBV4-1 and J usage is TRBJ2-1; 12 nucleotides match TRBD2. The CDR3 spans 16 residues. In germline, CDR1 is MGHRA, CDR2 YSYEKL. V trimming: 6 bases; J trimming: 4 bases; junction bases outside the gene matches: 7.

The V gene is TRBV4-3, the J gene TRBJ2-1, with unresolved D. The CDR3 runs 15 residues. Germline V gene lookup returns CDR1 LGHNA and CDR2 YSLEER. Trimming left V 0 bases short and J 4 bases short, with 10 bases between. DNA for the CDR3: TGCGCCAGCAGCCAAGATTTAGGACCGTACAATGAGCAGTTCTTC. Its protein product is CASSQDLGPYNEQFF.

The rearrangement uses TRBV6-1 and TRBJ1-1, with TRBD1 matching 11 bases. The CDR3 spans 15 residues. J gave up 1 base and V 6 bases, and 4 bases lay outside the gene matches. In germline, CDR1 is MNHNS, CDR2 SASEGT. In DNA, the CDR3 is TGTGCCAGCAGGGCCGGGACAGGGGGGAACACTGAAGCTTTCTTT. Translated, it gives CASRAGTGGNTEAFF.

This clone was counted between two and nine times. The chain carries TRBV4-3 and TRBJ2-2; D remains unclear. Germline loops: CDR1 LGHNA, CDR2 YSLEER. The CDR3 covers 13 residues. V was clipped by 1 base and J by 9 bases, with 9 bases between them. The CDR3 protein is CASSQVVGWELFF. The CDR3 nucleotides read TGCGCCAGCAGCCAAGTGGTCGGGTGGGAGCTGTTTTTT.

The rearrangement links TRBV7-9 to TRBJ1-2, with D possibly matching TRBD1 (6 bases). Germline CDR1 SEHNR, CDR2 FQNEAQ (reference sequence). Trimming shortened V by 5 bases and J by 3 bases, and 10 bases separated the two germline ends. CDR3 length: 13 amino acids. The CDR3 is CASSPGQYYGYTF. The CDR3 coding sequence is TGTGCCAGCAGCCCTGGACAGTACTATGGCTACACCTTC.